The rows below give T cell receptor beta chains drawn from one sample of a study of shared clonotypes between healthy human individuals. Sequenced by immunoSEQ multiplex PCR; TCRdb stores in-frame clones only, minus some. The sample has under 600,000 clones; roughly 72% are singletons. The material sequenced was PBMCs. These receptors were collected from a woman in her 40s in good health. Some clones in this sample may be carry-over from other donors' samples. CDR3s include the opening cysteine and the closing phenylalanine or tryptophan. Each record gives: V gene, J gene, CDR3 length, D gene, clone size, CDR3 protein, CDR3 DNA. The D gene is left open where the match is weak. Expanded clones get a size class; other rows say once, few or many, or leave the size out.

TRBV5-8	TRBJ2-3	16	TRBD1	-	CASSFWTGSSTDTQYF	TGTGCCAGCAGCTTTTGGACAGGCTCTAGCACAGATACGCAGTATTTT
TRBV28	TRBJ2-7	15	-	-	CASSSAPRDKYEQYF	TGTGCCAGCAGTTCCGCCCCCCGGGACAAGTACGAGCAGTACTTC
TRBV4-3	TRBJ2-5	14	TRBD1	once	CASARVGQTETQYF	TGCGCCAGCGCCCGAGTGGGACAGACTGAGACCCAGTACTTC
TRBV9	TRBJ2-1	15	TRBD2	many	CASSVRSGRANEQFF	TGTGCCAGCAGTGTCCGTAGCGGGAGGGCAAATGAGCAGTTCTTC
TRBV27	TRBJ1-6	14	-	-	CASSFRGYNSPLHF	TGTGCCAGCAGTTTCAGAGGGTATAATTCACCCCTCCACTTT
TRBV4-1	TRBJ2-7	16	-	-	CASSQPGRVDGYEQYF	TGCGCCAGCAGCCAACCCGGCAGAGTAGACGGCTACGAGCAGTACTTC
TRBV15	TRBJ1-6	16	-	-	CATSRARWTMDSPLHF	TGTGCCACCAGCAGAGCCCGTTGGACCATGGATTCACCCCTCCACTTT
TRBV19	TRBJ1-1	14	TRBD1	few	CASTLGQPNTEAFF	TGTGCCAGTACTTTGGGACAGCCCAACACTGAAGCTTTCTTT
TRBV5-1	TRBJ2-7	15	TRBD1	-	CASSPETGFYLEQYF	TGCGCCAGCAGCCCCGAGACAGGGTTCTACTTGGAGCAGTACTTC
TRBV5-1	TRBJ2-3	16	TRBD2	-	CASSSGTSGRADTQYF	TGCGCCAGCAGCTCCGGGACTAGCGGGAGGGCGGATACGCAGTATTTT